This T cell receptor (beta chain) was identified during a study of technical replicates of blood from a handful of donors. Using immunoSEQ multiplex PCR, the repertoire was profiled, and TCRdb retains in-frame clones only, with some absent. The data show 55,000 to 80,000 clones, roughly 97% seen once. This TCR derives from a human donor in good health. The sample was T cells isolated from PBMCs.

The CDR3 is CASSAGTNGPGELFF. The CDR3 DNA follows: TGCGCCAGCAGCGCCGGGACTAATGGTCCCGGGGAGCTGTTTTTT. The chain couples TRBV10-2 to TRBJ2-2; 7 bases fit TRBD2. Germline loops: CDR1 WSHSY, CDR2 SAAADI. V lost 6 bases to trimming and J lost 6 bases; unmatched junction nucleotides: 10. CDR3 length equals 15 residues.